The entry below describes one T cell receptor beta chain. Its antigen remains unknown. The sample is drawn from a study of T cell repertoires in cytomegalovirus infection. Study information: Both a matching HLA type and CMV infection were indicated by public TCR beta signatures.

Study-wide results and caveats: Based on cumulative public TCR beta family frequency, carriers of CMV plus the relevant HLA were identified. In two of eight donors, the top clonotype was HLA-C-restricted CMV-specific.

Each CDR3 protein gets one entry after TCRdb re-called the reads with MiXCR. The table has more than 400,000 distinct CDR3 sequences, 26% seen once. V gave up 2 bases and J gave up 5 bases; unmatched junction bases: 5. Germline lookup yields CDR1 SNHLY and CDR2 FYNNEI. The CDR3 spans 16 residues. The sequenced sample consisted of PBMCs. This sequence was found in a human donor in good health (CMV status not recorded). Some clones in this sample may be carry-over from other donors' samples. This chain joins TRBV2 and TRBJ2-1; 11 bases are a match to TRBD2. The CDR3 reads CASSERRLAGNNEQFF. The DNA of the CDR3 is TGTGCCAGCAGTGAAAGGAGACTAGCGGGAAACAATGAGCAGTTCTTC.